A single sample gave rise to the 15 T cell receptor beta chains below, sequenced in a study of cytomegalovirus exposure and HLA in healthy donors (dated by TCRdb to between 2016 and 2019). Library method: the immunoSEQ multiplex PCR assay. For the multiplex PCR, a mixture combining 60 forward primers for TCR Vbeta segments and 13 reverse primers for TCR Jbeta segments was used. In its TCRdb copy, this immuneACCESS table keeps in-frame sequences only and misses some clones. Where compared with another copy, unresolved V genes explain less than half of these, and the others have no known cause. The sample's table lists a count of roughly 78,000 clones. The top ten clones comprise approximately 5.4% of the sample. The sample consisted of PBMCs. These receptors all come from a man in his forties in good health and CMV-seronegative.

V is TRBV6-6 and J is TRBJ1-5; D gene ambiguous. With 11 bases removed from V and 4 bases from J, the gap between germline ends came to 18 bases. Germline CDR1 and CDR2: MNHNY and SVGAGI (reference sequence). The CDR3 spans 14 residues. The CDR3 spells CACSPPGFNQPQHF. Written as DNA, the CDR3 is TGTGCCTGCTCGCCACCGGGGTTTAATCAGCCCCAGCATTTT.

The V and J genes are TRBV2 and TRBJ2-7, with D perhaps matching TRBD2 (6 bases). Trimming stripped 7 bases from V and 0 bases from J, with 16 bases between. The CDR3 has 15 amino acids. Germline V lookup: CDR1 SNHLY, CDR2 FYNNEI. For the CDR3, the DNA is TGTGCCAGCAAGGCGAGCGGAGGGAGCTCCTACGAGCAGTACTTC. As protein: CASKASGGSSYEQYF.

The V call is TRBV6-1, the J call TRBJ1-3, with a weak D call TRBD1 (5 bases). Germline assignment: CDR1 MNHNS and CDR2 SASEGT. The CDR3 has 13 residues. The V end lost 8 bases, the J end lost 6 bases, and 14 bases lay between the germline ends. The CDR3 nucleotides are TGTGCCAGCCTTACGGGACTCTCAAACACCATATATTTT. Translation gives CASLTGLSNTIYF.

This rearrangement joins TRBV30 to TRBJ2-2, with 14 bases that match TRBD2. V shed 3 bases, J shed 5 bases, and the junction held 5 bases outside the gene matches. Germline CDR1 reads GTSNPN; CDR2 reads SVGIG (reference sequence). This CDR3 comprises 16 residues. The CDR3 DNA reads as TGTGCCTGGAGCTGGGGACTAGCGGGAGTAACCGGGGAGCTGTTTTTT. Amino acids: CAWSWGLAGVTGELFF. Full variable domain (missing parts from reference TRBV30 and TRBJ2-2): SQTIHQWPATLVQPVGSPLSLECTVEGTSNPNLYWYRQAAGRGLQLLFYSVGIGQISSEVPQNLSASRPQDRQFILSSKKLLLSDSGFYLCAWSWGLAGVTGELFFGEGSRLTVL.

The gene calls are TRBV9 and TRBJ2-5, with D unclear. This CDR3 spans 13 amino acids. V was shortened by 4 bases and J by 4 bases, with 11 bases between the two germline ends. Germline CDR1 SGDLS, CDR2 YYNGEE. CDR3 in amino acids: CASSYGWRETQYF. The CDR3 region has the DNA TGTGCCAGCAGCTACGGGTGGAGAGAGACCCAGTACTTC.

The CDR3, as DNA: TGTGCCAGTAGTAGCGGACAGGTCCCCGGGGAGCTGTTTTTT. Translated: CASSSGQVPGELFF. The chain joins TRBV19 to TRBJ2-2; 7 bases are a match to TRBD1. The V and J ends lost 4 bases and 6 bases, in that order; junction bases with no gene match: 5. Germline CDR1 and CDR2: LNHDA and SQIVND (reference sequence). This CDR3 region has 14 residues.

V and J are TRBV4-3 and TRBJ1-5; 11 bases line up with TRBD1. The CDR3 totals 14 residues. V lost 4 bases and J lost 5; bases outside the gene matches: 1. CDR1 LGHNA and CDR2 YSLEER come from the germline V gene. This CDR3 reads CASSRTGGYQPQHF. Written as DNA, the CDR3 is TGCGCCAGCAGCCGGACAGGGGGCTATCAGCCCCAGCATTTT.

Judged by frequency, this clone is medium-sized. The chain joins TRBV5-4 to TRBJ1-4; perhaps TRBD1 as D (6 bases). The CDR3 loop spans 12 amino acids. Germline V CDR1 and CDR2: SGHNT, YYREEE (reference sequence). V was clipped by 4 bases and J by 7 bases, with 8 bases between them. This CDR3 reads CASSMTGEKLFF. For the CDR3, the DNA is TGTGCCAGCAGCATGACAGGTGAAAAACTGTTTTTT.

The chain recombines TRBV2 with TRBJ2-2; 9 nucleotides match TRBD1. Germline CDR1 is SNHLY and CDR2 is FYNNEI. V was clipped by 6 bases and J by 5 bases; unmatched bases: 10. The CDR3 covers 16 residues. CDR3 protein: CASSDRGKGDTGELFF. CDR3 bases: TGTGCCAGCAGCGACAGGGGGAAGGGGGATACCGGGGAGCTGTTTTTT.

This chain connects TRBV18 to TRBJ1-6; D is ambiguous. Germline V CDR1 and CDR2: KGHSH, LQKENI. The CDR3 runs 15 residues. Trimming took off 2 bases at V and 6 bases at J, with 11 bases between the two ends. The chain's CDR3 is CASSPNQAINSPLHF. In DNA form, the CDR3 reads TGTGCCAGCTCACCAAACCAGGCAATTAATTCACCCCTCCACTTT.

This chain joins TRBV4-3 and TRBJ2-7; perhaps TRBD1 as D (6 bases). Looked up from germline, CDR1 is LGHNA and CDR2 is YSLEER. Deletions cut 0 bases from V and 4 bases from J, with 13 bases between. This CDR3 is built from 15 residues. The CDR3 sequence is CASSQDWDTLYEQYF. CDR3 nucleotides: TGCGCCAGCAGCCAAGATTGGGACACTTTATACGAGCAGTACTTC.

The chain recombines TRBV27 with TRBJ1-2; tentatively, D is TRBD1 (6 bases). Trimming left V 5 bases short and J 2 bases short, with 18 bases between. Germline V gene sequence: CDR1 MNHEY, CDR2 SMNVEV (reference sequence). The CDR3 has 16 residues. CDR3 sequence: CASSLQGGSTNYGYTF. The CDR3 nucleotides read TGTGCCAGCAGTCTACAGGGAGGGTCAACAAACTATGGCTACACCTTC.

The chain is built from TRBV7-2 and TRBJ1-5; D is undetermined. The germline CDR1 and CDR2 sequences are SGHTA and FQGNSA. The CDR3 contains 12 residues. The V end lost 5 bases, the J end lost 9 bases, and 11 bases lay between the germline ends. CDR3 protein: CASSQTGGPQHF. Written as DNA, the CDR3 is TGTGCCAGCAGCCAAACCGGAGGGCCCCAGCATTTT. Using reference TRBV7-2 and TRBJ1-5 for the parts outside the CDR3, the full variable domain is GAGVSQSPSNKVTEKGKDVELRCDPISGHTALYWYRQSLGQGLEFLIYFQGNSAPDKSGLPSDRFSAERTGGSVSTLTIQRTQQEDSAVYLCASSQTGGPQHFGDGTRLSIL.

The V and J genes are TRBV5-4 and TRBJ2-6; possible D gene TRBD2, 6 bases. Looked up from germline, CDR1 is SGHNT and CDR2 is YYREEE (reference sequence). Trimming cost V 4 bases and J 4 bases, with 15 bases left between them. The CDR3 loop spans 16 amino acids. CDR3 sequence: CASSDTTSSGANVLTF. The CDR3 DNA is TGTGCCAGCAGCGACACCACTAGCTCGGGGGCCAACGTCCTGACTTTC.

This rearrangement joins TRBV19 to TRBJ2-4; D may be TRBD2 (6 bases). Germline assignment: CDR1 LNHDA and CDR2 SQIVND (reference sequence). The CDR3 contains 14 residues. V lost 6 bases and J lost 4, with 13 bases in between. CDR3 region: CASSMGGNKNIQYF. The CDR3 bases are TGTGCCAGTAGCATGGGGGGAAATAAAAACATTCAGTACTTC.